One sample yielded the 31 T cell receptor beta chains listed below, sequenced in a study of blood T cell repertoires in COVID-19. This table comes from immunoSEQ multiplex PCR, and its TCRdb copy is limited to in-frame clones, with some not included. This table holds 200,000 to 250,000 clones, 83% found once. Sequenced material: PBMCs or T cells enriched from blood (not recorded which). All receptors come from a woman in her 50s who had been exposed to COVID-19.

The chain combines TRBV7-9 with TRBJ2-7; a possible D gene is TRBD2 (6 bases). The CDR3 sequence is 14 residues long. V gave up 1 base and J gave up 7 bases, with 14 bases separating them. The V gene's germline CDR1 is SEHNR and CDR2 FQNEAQ (reference sequence). CDR3 region: CASSLVGGSREQYF. CDR3 DNA: TGTGCCAGCAGCTTAGTGGGGGGTTCCCGGGAGCAGTACTTC.

This clone has a handful of counts. This chain links TRBV6-1 with TRBJ1-1; 7 positions match TRBD1. The CDR3 spans 14 residues. V shed 6 bases, J shed 0 bases, and the junction held 4 bases outside the gene matches. Germline values: CDR1 MNHNS, CDR2 SASEGT. The CDR3 region has the DNA TGTGCCAGCAGGACGGGACAGATGAACACTGAAGCTTTCTTT. The encoded protein is CASRTGQMNTEAFF.

The genes are TRBV5-6 and TRBJ1-1; TRBD1 might be the D (5 bases). The germline CDR1 and CDR2 sequences are SGHDT and YYEEEE. The CDR3 spans 14 residues. Trimming took 0 bases from V and 7 from J, leaving 13 bases between them. The CDR3 DNA follows: TGTGCCAGCAGCTTGGAGGTCGGGAGGGGTGAAGCTTTCTTT. This gives the protein CASSLEVGRGEAFF.

The sample holds a few counts of this clone. The chain carries TRBV6-5 and TRBJ1-3; D not resolved. The V gene's germline CDR1 is MNHEY and CDR2 SVGAGI. CDR3 size: 13 residues. V lost 6 bases to trimming and J lost 0 bases, with 6 bases between them. CDR3 loop: CASRPDSGNTIYF. CDR3 bases: TGTGCCAGCAGGCCAGACTCTGGAAACACCATATATTTT.

The J gene is TRBJ1-2, the V gene TRBV6-4; D is ambiguous. Germline CDR1 MRHNA, CDR2 SNTAGT. The CDR3 contains 14 residues. V lost 4 bases to trimming and J lost 7 bases, with 16 bases between them. DNA for the CDR3: TGTGCCAGCAGTGGTAGACGGCAGGTGAGTGGCTACACCTTC. This encodes CASSGRRQVSGYTF.

The rearrangement uses TRBV20-1 and TRBJ2-7, with 10 positions matching TRBD1. The CDR3 contains 17 residues. The germline V gene has CDR1 DFQATT and CDR2 SNEGSKA (reference sequence). With V trimmed by 3 bases and J by 2 bases, 13 bases remained unmatched. CDR3 bases: TGCAGTGCTAGTCGACAGGGGGCGAATCGCATTACCTACGAGCAGTACTTC. This sequence encodes CSASRQGANRITYEQYF.

The chain employs TRBV12-3 or TRBV12-4 and TRBJ2-2; a weak D match, TRBD1 (6 bases). V lost 10 bases and J 7 bases, leaving 16 bases between the germline ends. This CDR3 is built from 13 residues. CDR3 DNA: TGTGCCACCTCTACTCCAGGGGTCGGGGAGCTGTTTTTT. Translating it yields CATSTPGVGELFF.

CDR3 amino acids: CASSEYGTGGSSYNSPLHF. The DNA for the CDR3 is TGTGCCAGCAGTGAATATGGGACAGGGGGAAGCTCCTATAATTCACCCCTCCACTTT. The chain couples TRBV2 to TRBJ1-6; 11 bases line up with TRBD1. Germline CDR1 and CDR2: SNHLY and FYNNEI. This CDR3 comprises 19 residues. The junction had 6 bases not matched to a gene; V was cut back by 2 bases and J by 0 bases.

The genes are TRBV9 and TRBJ2-3, with 7 bases identical to TRBD2. This CDR3 spans 17 amino acids. V shed 3 bases, J shed 4 bases, and the junction held 14 bases outside the gene matches. Germline-derived CDR1 and CDR2 are SGDLS and YYNGEE. CDR3 sequence reads: CASSAVGAGVGSDTQYF. Written as DNA, the CDR3 is TGTGCCAGCAGCGCCGTTGGGGCGGGGGTAGGGTCAGATACGCAGTATTTT.

The rearrangement links TRBV6-5 to TRBJ1-1, with D unclear. The germline V and J ends were trimmed by 10 bases and 1 base, with 13 bases remaining between them. CDR3 size: 13 residues. CDR1 MNHEY and CDR2 SVGAGI come from the germline V gene. The CDR3 loop is CATRRIGNTEAFF. As DNA, the CDR3 is TGTGCCACCAGGCGGATTGGGAACACTGAAGCTTTCTTT.

The rearrangement links TRBV9 to TRBJ1-3, with D perhaps TRBD1 (5 bases). V gave up 4 bases and J gave up 8 bases, with 16 bases separating them. The CDR3 consists of 14 residues. Germline V gives CDR1 SGDLS, CDR2 YYNGEE. The CDR3 bases are TGTGCCAGCAGCTCAGAGGCAGGGCTTGACACCATATATTTT. Amino acid sequence: CASSSEAGLDTIYF.

The V and J genes are TRBV18 and TRBJ1-4; tentative D call: TRBD1 (6 bases). Germline V gene sequence: CDR1 KGHSH, CDR2 LQKENI. CDR3 size: 14 residues. V was cut by 6 bases and J by 8 bases, with 16 bases left in between. As DNA, the CDR3 is TGTGCCAGCTCCATCAGGGGTGACGGGGAAAAACTGTTTTTT. Translating gives CASSIRGDGEKLFF.

The rearrangement links TRBV5-6 to TRBJ1-2; no clear D. This CDR3 comprises 12 residues. Trimming took 5 bases from V and 9 from J, leaving 14 bases between them. The germline CDR1 and CDR2 sequences are SGHDT and YYEEEE. The CDR3 reads CASRLEGSRYTF. As DNA, the CDR3 is TGTGCCAGCAGACTGGAGGGCAGTCGCTACACCTTC.

The J gene is TRBJ2-7, the V gene TRBV6-6, with 7 bases lining up with TRBD1. The ends lost 6 bases at V and 2 bases at J; junction bases unmatched: 7. CDR1 and CDR2 from the germline V gene are MNHNY and SVGAGI (reference sequence). This CDR3 spans 14 amino acids. CDR3 in amino acids: CASSRQGDAYEQYF. CDR3 coding DNA: TGTGCCAGCAGCAGACAGGGCGACGCCTACGAGCAGTACTTC.

The chain employs TRBV28 and TRBJ1-6, with D unresolved. V was trimmed by 5 bases and J by 9 bases, leaving 11 bases between them. The CDR3 totals 13 residues. Germline V gene lookup returns CDR1 MDHEN and CDR2 SYDVKM. The CDR3 loop is CASSSLASSPLHF. The CDR3 DNA follows: TGTGCCAGCAGTAGTCTAGCTAGTTCACCCCTCCACTTT.

The rearrangement joins TRBV11-3 to TRBJ2-1; D call uncertain. The CDR3 is 12 residues long. Trimming stripped 4 bases from V and 5 bases from J, with 6 bases between. The germline gives CDR1 SGHNT, CDR2 YENEEA. The CDR3 region is CASSSYDNEQFF. CDR3 coding DNA: TGTGCCAGCAGCTCCTACGACAATGAGCAGTTCTTC.

The chain joins TRBV3-1 (or the pseudogene TRBV3-2) to TRBJ1-5; D gene uncertain. The V gene lost 4 bases and the J gene lost 0 bases, with 10 bases spanning the gap. Looked up from germline, CDR1 is LGHDT and CDR2 is YNNKEL (reference sequence). This CDR3 has 15 residues. The CDR3 reads CASSPTRNSNQPQHF. CDR3 nucleotides: TGTGCCAGCAGCCCGACACGCAATAGCAATCAGCCCCAGCATTTT.

The chain uses TRBV10-1 and TRBJ2-2, with a weak D call TRBD1 (6 bases). Germline CDR1 and CDR2: WNHNN and SYGVQD (reference sequence). The CDR3 extends over 14 amino acids. The V gene lost 6 bases and the J gene lost 4 bases, with 12 bases spanning the gap. In DNA, the CDR3 is TGCGCCAGCAGAGAGGACAGCCGCACCGGGGAGCTGTTTTTT. Its protein product is CASREDSRTGELFF.

Only one count was recorded for this clone. CDR3 in DNA: TGTGCCAGCAGCGGGGGAGGACAGGCATTCTATAATTCACCCCTCCACTTT. The encoded protein is CASSGGGQAFYNSPLHF. This chain uses TRBV9 with TRBJ1-6, with 7 bases that match TRBD1. This CDR3 has 17 amino acids. V lost 3 bases, J lost 3 bases, and 9 bases stayed unmatched. The V gene's germline CDR1 is SGDLS and CDR2 YYNGEE.

This clone showed up just once. The chain employs TRBV18 and TRBJ2-1, with TRBD2 matching 8 bases. The length of the CDR3 is 14 residues. Germline values: CDR1 KGHSH, CDR2 LQKENI. V lost 4 bases, J lost 4 bases, and 3 bases stayed unmatched. This CDR3 reads CASSQTSGYNEQFF. The CDR3 nucleotides read TGTGCCAGCTCACAAACTAGCGGTTACAATGAGCAGTTCTTC.

The chain recombines TRBV27 with TRBJ1-6, with 9 nucleotides matching TRBD1. Trimming at V came to 6 bases and at J to 6 bases, leaving 3 bases not matched to a gene. The CDR3 has 14 amino acids. Germline assignment: CDR1 MNHEY and CDR2 SMNVEV (reference sequence). CDR3 in DNA: TGTGCCAGCAGCGGGACAGGGTTTAATTCACCCCTCCACTTT. Translation: CASSGTGFNSPLHF.

The chain joins TRBV7-2 to TRBJ2-3, with D perhaps matching TRBD2 (5 bases). Germline V gives CDR1 SGHTA, CDR2 FQGNSA. The CDR3 sequence is 14 residues long. V lost 2 bases to trimming and J lost 5 bases, with 11 bases between them. For the CDR3, the DNA is TGTGCCAGCAGCTTAAGCGGACTGCAAGATACGCAGTATTTT. Its protein is CASSLSGLQDTQYF.

The V and J genes are TRBV7-6 and TRBJ2-3, with 7 bases aligning to TRBD1. V was pared by 4 bases and J by 4 bases, with 2 bases of the junction left unmatched. Germline CDR1 reads SGHVS; CDR2 reads FNYEAQ. The CDR3 is 13 residues long. Here the CDR3 reads CASSSDRADTQYF. CDR3 sequence (DNA): TGTGCCAGCAGCTCCGACAGGGCAGATACGCAGTATTTT.

This clone was seen a single time. This sequence joins TRBV19 and TRBJ2-2; possible D gene TRBD1, 5 bases. The CDR3 covers 14 residues. Trimming pared 3 bases from V and 4 bases from J, leaving 9 bases between. The germline gives CDR1 LNHDA, CDR2 SQIVND (reference sequence). The CDR3 spells CASSIDRITGELFF. For the CDR3, the DNA is TGTGCCAGTAGTATCGACAGAATCACCGGGGAGCTGTTTTTT.

This clone has just one count. The gene calls are TRBV30 and TRBJ1-2; 10 bases fit TRBD1. CDR3 length: 11 amino acids. CDR1 is GTSNPN and CDR2 is SVGIG in the germline V gene (reference sequence). J gave up 6 bases and V 5 bases, and 0 bases lay outside the gene matches. CDR3: CAWGQGDGYTF. Here the CDR3 DNA reads TGTGCCTGGGGACAGGGGGATGGCTACACCTTC.

V usage is TRBV29-1 and J usage is TRBJ2-7, with TRBD1 as a possible D gene (6 bases). V lost 7 bases, J lost 4 bases, and 14 bases lay in between. The CDR3 is made up of 12 amino acids. Germline CDR1 is SQVTM and CDR2 is ANQGSEA. The CDR3 loop is CSAGDNDYEQYF. The CDR3 DNA sequence: TGCAGCGCCGGGGACAACGATTACGAGCAGTACTTC.

The chain uses TRBV6-5 and TRBJ1-1; TRBD1 matches 7 bases. The CDR3 spans 15 residues. Trimming removed 2 bases from V and 12 bases from J; junction bases left unmatched: 15. Per the germline V gene, CDR1 is MNHEY and CDR2 is SVGAGI. The CDR3 DNA is TGTGCCAGCAGTTACGTTACAGGGGTGACTGTGGTAACTTTCTTT. Protein: CASSYVTGVTVVTFF.

The CDR3 DNA reads TGTGCCAACCCCCCACCTACAGTTGAGCCCCAGCATTTT. Translation gives CANPPPTVEPQHF. J is TRBJ1-5 and V is TRBV6-5, with D unclear. This CDR3 comprises 13 residues. Deletions cut 10 bases from V and 8 bases from J, with 18 bases between. Per the germline V gene, CDR1 is MNHEY and CDR2 is SVGAGI.

This chain uses TRBV9 with TRBJ1-1; D perhaps matches TRBD1 (6 bases). The CDR3 contains 15 residues. Trimming shortened V by 4 bases and J by 9 bases, and 22 bases separated the two germline ends. Germline values: CDR1 SGDLS, CDR2 YYNGEE. As DNA, the CDR3 is TGTGCCAGCAGCAAACGGGGGGCAGGGAATACTCAAGCTTTCTTT. Its translation: CASSKRGAGNTQAFF.

This clone occurred a few times. V gene TRBV29-1 combines with J gene TRBJ2-5, with 9 bases fitting TRBD1. CDR3 length: 14 residues. The ends lost 5 bases at V and 5 bases at J; junction bases unmatched: 9. Germline CDR1 is SQVTM and CDR2 is ANQGSEA. The CDR3 region has the DNA TGCAGCGTTAGGCACAGGGGGCTTTTCGAGACCCAGTACTTC. Its translation: CSVRHRGLFETQYF.

As DNA, the CDR3 is TGTGCCAGCAGCTACATGGACAATCTCTCTGGAAACACCATATATTTT. This gives the protein CASSYMDNLSGNTIYF. The V and J genes are TRBV14 and TRBJ1-3; TRBD1 is a possible D gene (5 bases). This CDR3 comprises 16 residues. Germline lookup yields CDR1 SGHDN and CDR2 FVKESK. V was shortened by 5 bases and J by 0 bases, with 14 bases between the two germline ends.